The 18 T cell receptor beta chains presented below share a single source sample, sequenced in a study of T cell responses to AZD1222 COVID-19 vaccine. The repertoire was sequenced with immunoSEQ multiplex PCR; TCRdb's copy has only in-frame clones and lacks some. Of about 79,000 clones in the sample, 83% were seen once. Specimen: peripheral blood, collected 28 days after the second AZD1222 dose. These receptor sequences come from an adult who received the AZD1222 COVID-19 vaccine.

The rearrangement joins TRBV7-2 to TRBJ1-5, with D hard to call. V was pared by 2 bases and J by 7 bases, with 18 bases between. The CDR3 totals 16 residues. Germline CDR1 and CDR2: SGHTA and FQGNSA. The CDR3 is CASSLLGGSTFQPQHF. In DNA form, the CDR3 reads TGTGCCAGCAGCTTACTCGGAGGTTCAACGTTCCAGCCCCAGCATTTT.

This chain joins TRBV28 and TRBJ1-4; TRBD1 might be the D (5 bases). This CDR3 region has 13 residues. Per germline, CDR1 MDHEN and CDR2 SYDVKM. The V and J ends lost 8 bases and 8 bases respectively, with 15 bases between them. This CDR3 reads CASQRQPREKLFF. CDR3 nucleotides: TGTGCCAGCCAGCGACAGCCTAGAGAAAAACTGTTTTTT. Complete variable domain (other parts from reference TRBV28 and TRBJ1-4): DVKVTQSSRYLVKRTGEKVFLECVQDMDHENMFWYRQDPGLGLRLIYFSYDVKMKEKGDIPEGYSVSREKKERFSLILESASTNQTSMYLCASQRQPREKLFFGSGTQLSVL.

This clone was detected a few times. The chain joins TRBV30 to TRBJ2-7; no clear D. Germline CDR1 GTSNPN, CDR2 SVGIG (reference sequence). V gave up 0 bases and J gave up 2 bases, with 8 bases separating them. CDR3 length equals 13 residues. The CDR3 DNA reads TGTGCCTGGAGTGTTGGGCAGGCCTACGAGCAGTACTTC. Translated, it gives CAWSVGQAYEQYF.

The chain joins TRBV7-3 to TRBJ1-1, with a tentative D call TRBD1 (6 bases). The germline CDR1 and CDR2 sequences are SGHTA and FQGTGA. V was shortened by 3 bases and J by 7 bases, with 12 bases between the two germline ends. The CDR3 has 13 residues. The CDR3 coding sequence is TGTGCCAGCAGCTTGGAAAGGGGGATTGAAGCTTTCTTT. Encoded protein: CASSLERGIEAFF.

This CDR3 is CASSLGPRYEQYF. As DNA, the CDR3 is TGTGCCAGCAGCCTCGGGCCCAGGTACGAGCAGTACTTC. The chain links TRBV11-2 to TRBJ2-7; D call uncertain. CDR3 length: 13 amino acids. Per the germline V gene, CDR1 is SGHAT and CDR2 is FQNNGV. V lost 5 bases and J lost 4, with 12 bases in between.

The rearrangement uses TRBV12-3 or TRBV12-4 and TRBJ1-6; D not certain. V was pared by 6 bases and J by 7 bases, with 10 bases between. CDR3 length: 13 residues. CDR3 bases: TGTGCCAGCAGGGAGGGTAAGAATTCACCCCTCCACTTT. Its translation: CASREGKNSPLHF.

The rearrangement joins TRBV14 to TRBJ2-7; D is possibly TRBD1 (6 bases). V was trimmed by 1 base and J by 7 bases, leaving 14 bases between them. The germline V gene encodes CDR1 SGHDN and CDR2 FVKESK. The CDR3 loop spans 14 amino acids. The CDR3 DNA follows: TGTGCCAGCAGCCAAGTGAGACAGGTTGGAGAGCAGTACTTC. Amino acids: CASSQVRQVGEQYF.

The chain uses TRBV30 and TRBJ1-1; TRBD1 aligns across 11 bases. Losses at the gene ends were 3 bases for V and 7 bases for J; bases not matched to a gene: 4. Germline V lookup: CDR1 GTSNPN, CDR2 SVGIG (reference sequence). The CDR3 sequence is 13 residues long. As DNA, the CDR3 is TGTGCCTGGAGATCCGGGACAGGGGGTGAAGCTTTCTTT. It is translated as CAWRSGTGGEAFF.

As for this clone: The junction departs from germline at one end; a sequencing error may be responsible. The chain is built from TRBV7-2 and TRBJ1-5; D is undetermined. CDR1 is SGHTA and CDR2 is FQGNSA in the germline V gene. CDR3 length equals 13 residues. The CDR3 nucleotides are TGTGCCAGCAGCATAGCAAGGGAACAGCCCCAGCATTTT. Its translation: CASSIAREQPQHF.

For this clone: One junction end does not reproduce the germline sequence, and a read error may be involved. V usage is TRBV7-3 and J usage is TRBJ1-3, with TRBD1 identical over 7 bases. The CDR3 has 11 residues. The germline gives CDR1 SGHTA, CDR2 FQGTGA. The CDR3 DNA sequence: TGTGCCAGCAGCTTATCACAGGGGATTCAATTT. It translates to CASSLSQGIQF.

The CDR3 DNA follows: TGTGCCAGCAGCCCGACACAGCCCGGGGAGCTGTTTTTT. It specifies CASSPTQPGELFF. The gene calls are TRBV9 and TRBJ2-2, with D hard to call. Trimming stripped 4 bases from V and 6 bases from J, with 10 bases between. This CDR3 is built from 13 residues. Germline assignment: CDR1 SGDLS and CDR2 YYNGEE.

The chain links TRBV28 to TRBJ1-6, with D perhaps matching TRBD1 (6 bases). The CDR3 has 14 residues. Germline V gives CDR1 MDHEN, CDR2 SYDVKM. V was cut by 5 bases and J by 7 bases, with 12 bases left in between. This CDR3 reads CASSLGQKNSPLHF. The DNA of the CDR3 is TGTGCCAGCAGTCTCGGACAGAAAAATTCACCCCTCCACTTT.

This clone was recorded once. The gene calls are TRBV5-4 and TRBJ2-1, with TRBD2 matching 12 bases. Trimming cost V 4 bases and J 9 bases; bases outside gene matches: 5. The germline CDR1 and CDR2 sequences are SGHNT and YYREEE (reference sequence). The CDR3 is made up of 14 amino acids. In nucleotides, the CDR3 is TGTGCCAGCAGCGTTACTAGCGGGAGGACTGAGCAGTTCTTC. Amino acids: CASSVTSGRTEQFF.

J is TRBJ2-5 and V is TRBV5-1; maybe TRBD1 (5 bases). The germline V gene has CDR1 SGHRS and CDR2 YFSETQ. V was pared by 0 bases and J by 5 bases, with 11 bases between. The CDR3 has 14 residues. CDR3 nucleotides: TGCGCCAGCAGCTTGGAAGCAGGGTGGGAGACCCAGTACTTC. Its translation: CASSLEAGWETQYF.

This rearrangement joins TRBV6-1 to TRBJ1-1; no clear D. From germline, CDR1 is MNHNS and CDR2 SASEGT. The V gene lost 3 bases and the J gene lost 3 bases, with 11 bases spanning the gap. The CDR3 loop spans 14 amino acids. This CDR3 is CASSEGGPDTEAFF. As DNA, the CDR3 is TGTGCCAGCAGTGAGGGCGGCCCAGACACTGAAGCTTTCTTT.

This clone was detected only a few times. The CDR3 nucleotides read TGTGCCAGCAGCTTGGGACTAGAGTACAATGAGCAGTTCTTC. Protein product: CASSLGLEYNEQFF. V gene TRBV7-3 combines with J gene TRBJ2-1, with TRBD2 matching over 8 bases. The J segment lost 4 bases and the V segment lost 3 bases, leaving 2 bases of the junction unmatched. The CDR3 consists of 14 residues. The germline V gene has CDR1 SGHTA and CDR2 FQGTGA.

V usage is TRBV4-3 and J usage is TRBJ1-4; 9 nucleotides align to TRBD1. From germline, CDR1 is LGHNA and CDR2 YSLEER. The CDR3 consists of 16 residues. With V trimmed by 4 bases and J by 7 bases, 10 bases remained unmatched. In DNA form, the CDR3 reads TGCGCCAGCAGCCGCGGTCCGGGACAGGGAGGTGAAAAACTGTTTTTT. Translation: CASSRGPGQGGEKLFF.

This clone was seen only a few times. The J gene is TRBJ1-5, the V gene TRBV4-1; D remains ambiguous. Between the trimmed V and J ends, which lost 1 base and 1 base, there was a span of 20 bases. The CDR3 is made up of 19 amino acids. The germline CDR1 and CDR2 sequences are MGHRA and YSYEKL. In DNA, the CDR3 is TGCGCCAGCAGCCAAGTGGTCTTCCCCAGGACTTCGAGCAATCAGCCCCAGCATTTT. Amino acids: CASSQVVFPRTSSNQPQHF.